The rows below give T cell receptor beta chains drawn from one sample of a study of shared clonotypes between healthy human individuals. TCRdb's table, derived via immunoSEQ multiplex PCR, lists solely in-frame clones and lacks some. The sample holds under 2,000,000 clones, approximately 94% seen once. Sequencing was performed on naive CD8+ T cells sorted from blood. Receptors originate from a man aged 18 to 29 in good health. Each CDR3 is given with its conserved first and last residue. The D gene is left open where the match is weak. A row's size may be missing; if present it is once, few, many or a size class.

TRBJ1-2 - - TRBV15 CATIYVDYGYTF TGTGCCACCATCTACGTAGACTATGGCTACACCTTC
TRBJ1-3 - - TRBV6-1 CASSDMSEGSGNTIYF TGTGCCAGCAGTGACATGTCGGAGGGCTCTGGAAACACCATATATTTT
TRBJ2-7 - - TRBV6-5 CASSYSVGQWSHEQYF TGTGCCAGCAGTTACTCTGTCGGACAGTGGAGCCACGAGCAGTACTTC
TRBJ2-1 - - TRBV4-3 CASSQGVISYNEQFF TGCGCCAGCAGCCAGGGAGTTATTTCCTACAATGAGCAGTTCTTC
TRBJ2-7 - TRBD1 TRBV7-9 CASSTPVFGTGPLEQYF TGTGCCAGCAGCACACCAGTATTCGGGACAGGCCCTCTCGAGCAGTACTTC
TRBJ1-1 - TRBD1 TRBV19 CASSPQTGGTEAFF TGTGCCAGTAGTCCCCAGACAGGGGGCACTGAAGCTTTCTTT
TRBJ1-1 - - TRBV4-3 CASSQDLRNTEAFF TGCGCCAGCAGCCAAGATTTAAGGAACACTGAAGCTTTCTTT
TRBJ2-2 once TRBD1 TRBV28 CASSPGQGASGELFF TGTGCCAGCAGCCCAGGACAGGGGGCATCCGGGGAGCTGTTTTTT
TRBJ2-7 - - TRBV5-6 CASSLEGRVNYEQYF TGTGCCAGCAGCTTGGAGGGCAGGGTGAATTACGAGCAGTACTTC
TRBJ2-3 - - TRBV4-3 CASSHSSTDTQYF TGCGCCAGCAGCCACTCGTCCACAGATACGCAGTATTTT
TRBJ2-3 - - TRBV11-2 CASSPPGEDTDTQYF TGTGCCAGCAGCCCTCCTGGGGAAGACACAGATACGCAGTATTTT
TRBJ1-5 - - TRBV27 CASSLWGVGNQPQHF TGTGCCAGCAGTTTATGGGGGGTTGGCAATCAGCCCCAGCATTTT
TRBJ2-7 - - TRBV11-1 CASSLAPRGTYEQYF TGTGCCAGCAGCTTAGCGCCCAGGGGGACTTACGAGCAGTACTTC